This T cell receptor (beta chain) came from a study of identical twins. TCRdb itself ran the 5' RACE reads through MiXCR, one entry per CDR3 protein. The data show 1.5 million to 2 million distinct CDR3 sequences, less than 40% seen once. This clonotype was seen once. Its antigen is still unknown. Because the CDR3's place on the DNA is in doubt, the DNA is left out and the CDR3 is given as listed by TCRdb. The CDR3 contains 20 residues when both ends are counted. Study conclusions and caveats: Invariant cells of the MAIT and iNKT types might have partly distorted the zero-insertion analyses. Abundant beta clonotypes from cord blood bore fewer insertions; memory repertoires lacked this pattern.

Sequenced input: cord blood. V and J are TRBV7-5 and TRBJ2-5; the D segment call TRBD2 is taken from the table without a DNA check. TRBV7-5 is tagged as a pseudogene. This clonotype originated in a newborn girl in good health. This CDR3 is CISVSEAPDRLARNQETQYF.